This T cell receptor beta chain derives from a study of cytomegalovirus exposure and HLA in healthy donors. In this sample, this clone turned up a few times. Its antigen remains unknown. PCR used 60 Vbeta primers and 13 Jbeta primers. TCRdb's copy holds only in-frame clones and misses some; the assay was immunoSEQ multiplex PCR. This sample yields 160,000 or so clones, of which about 72% are seen a single time; 2% to 3% belongs to the top ten. J gave up 7 bases and V 5 bases, and 6 bases lay outside the gene matches. The germline V gene encodes CDR1 KGHSY and CDR2 FQNENV. The CDR3 spans 13 residues. Study outcomes and limitations: Further analysis, carried out later, found HLA-associated TCR beta chains more clonally expanded than equally common other chains. Rarity held for most TCR sequences, but there were some public TCRs that occurred in many donors.

Sequenced sample: PBMCs. The clonotype comes from a human donor in good health. The chain links TRBV16 to TRBJ1-1; 8 bases agree with TRBD1. This CDR3 reads CASSLHRGVEAFF. CDR3 bases: TGTGCCAGCAGCTTACACAGGGGGGTTGAAGCTTTCTTT.